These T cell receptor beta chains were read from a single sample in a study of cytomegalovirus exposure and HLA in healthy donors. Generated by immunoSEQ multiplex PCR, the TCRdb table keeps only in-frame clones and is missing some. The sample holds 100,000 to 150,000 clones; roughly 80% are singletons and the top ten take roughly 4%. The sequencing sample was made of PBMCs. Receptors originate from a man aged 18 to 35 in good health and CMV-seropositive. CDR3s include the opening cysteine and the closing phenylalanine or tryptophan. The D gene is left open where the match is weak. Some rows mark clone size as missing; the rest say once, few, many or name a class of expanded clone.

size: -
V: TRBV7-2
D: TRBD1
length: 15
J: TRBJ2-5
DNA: TGTGCCAGCAGCGTCACCGGGACAGGGCTCGAGACCCAGTACTTC
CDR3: CASSVTGTGLETQYF

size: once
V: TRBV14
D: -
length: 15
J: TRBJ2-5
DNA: TGTGCCAGCAGCCACAACCCGCAGACAGCTGAGACCCAGTACTTC
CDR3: CASSHNPQTAETQYF

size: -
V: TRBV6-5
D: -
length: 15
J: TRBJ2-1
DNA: TGTGCCAGCAGTCAACAGGGAAGCTCCTACAATGAGCAGTTCTTC
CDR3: CASSQQGSSYNEQFF

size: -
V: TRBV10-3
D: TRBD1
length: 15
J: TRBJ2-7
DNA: TGTGCCATTCTGAATGCCGGGACAGGGACCTACGAGCAGTACTTC
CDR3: CAILNAGTGTYEQYF

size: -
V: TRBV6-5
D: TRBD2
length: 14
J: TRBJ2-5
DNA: TGTGCCAGCAGTTACTCGAGCGGGGCGGAGACCCAGTACTTC
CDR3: CASSYSSGAETQYF

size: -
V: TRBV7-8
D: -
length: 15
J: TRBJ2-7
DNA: TGTGCCAGCAGCTTATTTCCGGGGTTGACCTACGAGCAGTACTTC
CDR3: CASSLFPGLTYEQYF

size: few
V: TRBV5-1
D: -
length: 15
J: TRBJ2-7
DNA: TGCGCCAGCTCCGCCGCGACGGACTACCTGTACGAGCAGTACTTC
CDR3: CASSAATDYLYEQYF

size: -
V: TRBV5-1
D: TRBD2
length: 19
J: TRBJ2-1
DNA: TGCGCCAGCAGCTCCACAAGGAAAATTGTTGCGGGAGCACGCAATGAGCAGTTCTTC
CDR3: CASSSTRKIVAGARNEQFF

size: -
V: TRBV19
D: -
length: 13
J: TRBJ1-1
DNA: TGTGCCAGTAGTACGACAAAATACAACGAAGCTTTCTTT
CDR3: CASSTTKYNEAFF

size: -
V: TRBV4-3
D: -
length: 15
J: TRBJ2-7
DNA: TGCGCCAGCAGCCAAGAGCTAGGGAGCTCCTACGAGCAGTACTTC
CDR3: CASSQELGSSYEQYF

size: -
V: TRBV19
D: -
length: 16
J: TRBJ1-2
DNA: TGTGCCAGTAGTAGGGGGTCAGGGGCGCATCTCTATGGCTACACCTTC
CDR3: CASSRGSGAHLYGYTF

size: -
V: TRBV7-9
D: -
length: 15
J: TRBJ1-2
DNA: TGTGCCAGCAGCTTGGAAACTACCGGGAACTATGGCTACACCTTC
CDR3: CASSLETTGNYGYTF

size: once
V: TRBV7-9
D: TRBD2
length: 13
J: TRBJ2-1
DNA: TGTGCCAGCAGCTACGCGGGGGGTTATGAGCAGTTCTTC
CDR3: CASSYAGGYEQFF

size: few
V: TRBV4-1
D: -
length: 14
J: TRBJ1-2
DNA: TGCGCCAGCAGCCAAGGGGCAGCCAACTATGGCTACACCTTC
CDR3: CASSQGAANYGYTF

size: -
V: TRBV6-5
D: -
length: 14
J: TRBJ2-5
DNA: TGTGCCAGCAGTTACAAGAGCGGACAAGAGACCCAGTACTTC
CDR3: CASSYKSGQETQYF

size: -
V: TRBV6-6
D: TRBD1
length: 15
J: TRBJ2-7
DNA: TGTGCCAGCAGTACCGCAGGGGGCGAAGGCTACGAGCAGTACTTC
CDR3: CASSTAGGEGYEQYF

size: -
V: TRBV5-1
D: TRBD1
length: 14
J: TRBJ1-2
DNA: TGCGCCAGCAGCCAAAGGGACAGGGTGGATGGCTACACCTTC
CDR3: CASSQRDRVDGYTF

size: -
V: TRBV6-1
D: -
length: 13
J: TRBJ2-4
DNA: TGTGCCAGCAGTGAAAACTATCGGGGGAATCAGTACTTC
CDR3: CASSENYRGNQYF

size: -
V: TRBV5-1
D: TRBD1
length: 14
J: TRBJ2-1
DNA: TGCGCCAGCAGCACGGGACAGGGTTACAATGAGCAGTTCTTC
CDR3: CASSTGQGYNEQFF

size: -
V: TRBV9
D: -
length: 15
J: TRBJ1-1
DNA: TGTGCCAGCAGCCCCGGGGGAGGGTCGGGAGGTGAAGCTTTCTTT
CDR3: CASSPGGGSGGEAFF

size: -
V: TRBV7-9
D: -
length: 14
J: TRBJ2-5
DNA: TGTGCCAGCAGCAGAGAGGGCGGACAAGAGACCCAGTACTTC
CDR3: CASSREGGQETQYF

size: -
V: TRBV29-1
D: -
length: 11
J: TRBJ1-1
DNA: TGCAGCGTTGTGGCGGACACTGAAGCTTTCTTT
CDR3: CSVVADTEAFF

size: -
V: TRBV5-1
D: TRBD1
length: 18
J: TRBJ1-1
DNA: TGCGCCAGCAGCTTACCGGGTGTAGGGGGCGGGTGGAACACTGAAGCTTTCTTT
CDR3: CASSLPGVGGGWNTEAFF

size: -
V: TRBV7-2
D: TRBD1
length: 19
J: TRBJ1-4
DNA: TGTGCCAGCAGCTTAGCACCCTTGACAGGGGGCGGAGAGAATGAAAAACTGTTTTTT
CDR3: CASSLAPLTGGGENEKLFF

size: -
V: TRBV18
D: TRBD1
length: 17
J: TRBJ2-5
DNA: TGTGCCAGCTCACCAGGGACAGGGCTTCCATATCAAGAGACCCAGTACTTC
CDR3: CASSPGTGLPYQETQYF

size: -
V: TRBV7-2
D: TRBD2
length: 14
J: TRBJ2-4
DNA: TGTGCCAGCAGCCCGGGACTAGCGTCCAACATTCAGTACTTC
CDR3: CASSPGLASNIQYF

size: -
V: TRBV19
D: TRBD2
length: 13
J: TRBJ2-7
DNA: TGTGCCAGTAGCAGGACTAGTTCGGGCGAGCAGTACTTC
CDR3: CASSRTSSGEQYF

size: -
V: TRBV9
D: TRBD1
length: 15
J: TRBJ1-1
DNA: TGTGCCAGCAGCGCCCCTGACAGGGTCGACACTGAAGCTTTCTTT
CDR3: CASSAPDRVDTEAFF

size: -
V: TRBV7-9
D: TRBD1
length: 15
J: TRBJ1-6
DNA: TGTGCCAGCAGCTACGGACAGGGGGCGAACTCACCCCTCCACTTT
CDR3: CASSYGQGANSPLHF

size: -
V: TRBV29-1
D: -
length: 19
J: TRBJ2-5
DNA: TGCAGCGCCAGGGAGTACGGAACGACGACCACAAGGACTAAAGAGACCCAGTACTTC
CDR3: CSAREYGTTTTRTKETQYF

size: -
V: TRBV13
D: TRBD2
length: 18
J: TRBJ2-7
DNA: TGTGCCAGCAGCCCTGAATCTCCCACTAGCGGGTTATCCTACGAGCAGTACTTC
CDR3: CASSPESPTSGLSYEQYF

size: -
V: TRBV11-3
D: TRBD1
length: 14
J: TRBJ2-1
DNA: TGTGCCAGCAGCCCCAACAGGGGATACAATGAGCAGTTCTTC
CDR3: CASSPNRGYNEQFF

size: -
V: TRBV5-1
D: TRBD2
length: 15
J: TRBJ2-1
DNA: TGCGCCAGCAGCCCGAGGACTAGCGGTTACAATGAGCAGTTCTTC
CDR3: CASSPRTSGYNEQFF

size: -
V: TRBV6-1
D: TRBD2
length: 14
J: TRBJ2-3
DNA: TGTGCCAGCAAGGCGGGGGGGCTCACAGATACGCAGTATTTT
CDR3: CASKAGGLTDTQYF

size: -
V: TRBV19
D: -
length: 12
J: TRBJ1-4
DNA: TGTGCCGCGGGGGACACTGGTGAAAAACTGTTTTTT
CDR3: CAAGDTGEKLFF

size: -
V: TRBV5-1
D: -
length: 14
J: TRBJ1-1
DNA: TGCGCCAGCAGCTTGGATGCCAGGGCGAATGAAGCTTTCTTT
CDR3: CASSLDARANEAFF

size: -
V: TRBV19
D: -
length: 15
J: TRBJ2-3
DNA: TGTGCCAGTAGTCGACAGTCATCTAGCACAGATACGCAGTATTTT
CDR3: CASSRQSSSTDTQYF

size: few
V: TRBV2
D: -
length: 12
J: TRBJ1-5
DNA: TGTGCCAGCAGCGCTTACGGTCAGCCCCAGCATTTT
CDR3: CASSAYGQPQHF

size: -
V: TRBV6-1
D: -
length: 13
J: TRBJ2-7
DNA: TGTGCCAGCAGTTTAGACAGATCCTACGAGCAGTACTTC
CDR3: CASSLDRSYEQYF

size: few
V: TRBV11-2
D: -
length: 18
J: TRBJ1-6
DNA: TGTGCCAGCAGCTTAGATCCCCCCGGGAGCTCCTATAATTCACCCCTCCACTTT
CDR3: CASSLDPPGSSYNSPLHF

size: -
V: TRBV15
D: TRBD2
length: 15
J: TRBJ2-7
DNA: TGTGCCACCAGCAGAGGCGGGGGAAGCTCCTACGAGCAGTACTTC
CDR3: CATSRGGGSSYEQYF

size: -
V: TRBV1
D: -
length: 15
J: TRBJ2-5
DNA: TGCACCAGCAGCCCGCCGAGCGGACCACAAGAGACCCAGTACTTC
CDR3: CTSSPPSGPQETQYF

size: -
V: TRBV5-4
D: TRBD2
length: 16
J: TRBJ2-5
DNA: TGTGCCAGCAGCTTGGCTACTAGCGGGGGGGAAGAGACCCAGTACTTC
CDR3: CASSLATSGGEETQYF

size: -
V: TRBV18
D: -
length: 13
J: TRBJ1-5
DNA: TGTGCCAGCTCACCCTTTGACAGTCAGCCCCAGCATTTT
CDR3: CASSPFDSQPQHF

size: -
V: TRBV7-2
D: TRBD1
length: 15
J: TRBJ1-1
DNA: TGTGCCAGCAGCCTTGACAGGGCAACTCGCGCTGAAGCTTTCTTT
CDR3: CASSLDRATRAEAFF

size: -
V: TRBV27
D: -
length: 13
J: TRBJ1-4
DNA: TGTGCCAGCAGTTTACAGGGTAGGGAAAAACTGTTTTTT
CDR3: CASSLQGREKLFF

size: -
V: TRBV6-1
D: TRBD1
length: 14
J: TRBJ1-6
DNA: TGTGCCAGCAGTCCCGGGACAGACAATTCACCCCTCCACTTT
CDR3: CASSPGTDNSPLHF

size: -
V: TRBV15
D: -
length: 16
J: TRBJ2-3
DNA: TGTGCCACCAGCAGAGTCCAGCGGTCTAGCACAGATACGCAGTATTTT
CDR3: CATSRVQRSSTDTQYF

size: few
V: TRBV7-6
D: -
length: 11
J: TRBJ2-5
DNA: TGTGCCAGCAGTAAACAAGAGACCCAGTACTTC
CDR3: CASSKQETQYF

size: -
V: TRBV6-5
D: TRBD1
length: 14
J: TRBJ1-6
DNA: TGTGCCAGCAGCCAGACAGGGGAGGCTTCACCCCTCCACTTT
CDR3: CASSQTGEASPLHF